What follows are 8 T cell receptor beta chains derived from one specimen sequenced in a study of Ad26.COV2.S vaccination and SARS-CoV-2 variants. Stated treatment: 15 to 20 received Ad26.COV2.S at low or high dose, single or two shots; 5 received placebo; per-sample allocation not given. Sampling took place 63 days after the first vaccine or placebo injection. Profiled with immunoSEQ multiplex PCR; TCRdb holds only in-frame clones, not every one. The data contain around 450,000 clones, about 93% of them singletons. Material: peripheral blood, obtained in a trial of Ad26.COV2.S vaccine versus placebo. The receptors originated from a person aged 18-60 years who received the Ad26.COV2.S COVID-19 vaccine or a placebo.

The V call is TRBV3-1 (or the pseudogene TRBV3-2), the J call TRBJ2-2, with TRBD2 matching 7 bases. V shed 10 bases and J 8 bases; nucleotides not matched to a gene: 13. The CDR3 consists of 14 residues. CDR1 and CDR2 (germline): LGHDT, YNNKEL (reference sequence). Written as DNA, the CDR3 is TGTGCCACCAGAAGCAGCGGGACTTATGGGGAGCTGTTTTTT. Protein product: CATRSSGTYGELFF.

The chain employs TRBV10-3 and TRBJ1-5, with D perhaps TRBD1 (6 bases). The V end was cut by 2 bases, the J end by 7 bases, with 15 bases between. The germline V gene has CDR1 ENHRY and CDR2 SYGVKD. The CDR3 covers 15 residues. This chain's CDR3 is CAISEGSGDRQPQHF. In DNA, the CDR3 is TGTGCCATCAGTGAGGGTTCAGGGGACCGGCAGCCCCAGCATTTT.

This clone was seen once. CDR3 in amino acids: CASSAGPHEQYF. Here the CDR3 DNA reads TGTGCCAGCAGTGCCGGCCCTCACGAGCAGTACTTC. This chain joins TRBV25-1 and TRBJ2-7, with D unresolved. The CDR3 loop spans 12 amino acids. Germline V lookup: CDR1 MGHDK, CDR2 SYGVNS. V was clipped by 4 bases and J by 5 bases, with 9 bases between them.

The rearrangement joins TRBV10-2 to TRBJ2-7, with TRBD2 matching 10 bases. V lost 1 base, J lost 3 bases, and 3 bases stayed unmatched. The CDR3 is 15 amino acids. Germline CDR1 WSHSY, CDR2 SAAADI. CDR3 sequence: CASSEFPSGSYEQYF. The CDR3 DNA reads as TGCGCCAGCAGTGAGTTTCCTAGCGGGAGCTACGAGCAGTACTTC.

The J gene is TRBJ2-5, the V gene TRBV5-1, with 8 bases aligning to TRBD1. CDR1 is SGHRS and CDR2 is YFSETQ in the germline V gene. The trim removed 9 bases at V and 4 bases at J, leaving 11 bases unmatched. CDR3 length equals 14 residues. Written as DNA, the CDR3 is TGCGCCACCGCGGACAGGGTAGGGGGAGAGACCCAGTACTTC. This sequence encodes CATADRVGGETQYF.

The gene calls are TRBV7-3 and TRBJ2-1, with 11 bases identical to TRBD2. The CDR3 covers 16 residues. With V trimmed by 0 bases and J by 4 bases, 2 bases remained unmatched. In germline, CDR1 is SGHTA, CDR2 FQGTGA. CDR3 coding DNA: TGTGCCAGCAGCTTAACTCGGACTAGCGGGTACAATGAGCAGTTCTTC. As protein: CASSLTRTSGYNEQFF.

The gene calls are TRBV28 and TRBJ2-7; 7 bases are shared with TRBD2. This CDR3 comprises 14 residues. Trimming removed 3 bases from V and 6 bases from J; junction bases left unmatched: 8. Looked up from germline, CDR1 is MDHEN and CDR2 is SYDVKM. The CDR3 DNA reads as TGTGCCAGCAGTTTTGTGGCGGGAGTGCGCGAGCAGTACTTC. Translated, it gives CASSFVAGVREQYF.

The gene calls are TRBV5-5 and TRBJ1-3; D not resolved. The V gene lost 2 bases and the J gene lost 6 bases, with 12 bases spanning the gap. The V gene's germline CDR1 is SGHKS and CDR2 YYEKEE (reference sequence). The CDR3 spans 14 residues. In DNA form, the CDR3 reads TGTGCCAGCAGCTTCCGGGGTTTAGAAAACACCATATATTTT. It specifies CASSFRGLENTIYF.